The 5 T cell receptor beta chains presented below share a single source sample, sequenced in a study of post-analysis software for immune sequencing data. Whole-study results and caveats: Patients showed TRBV5-6, TRBV5-1 and TRBV20-1 among five TRBV segments more frequent than in controls.

Tagging with unique molecular identifiers was a feature of the TCR beta cDNA libraries. TCRdb redid the calling of the PCR reads with MiXCR, one entry per CDR3 protein. The sample shows hundreds of thousands of distinct CDR3 sequences, 30% of them seen only once. The antigens of these receptors remain unknown. The sample taken for sequencing was blood. These receptors came from a girl aged 10-17 years with multiple sclerosis.

This clonotype was counted ten times or more. The rearrangement uses TRBV7-9 and TRBJ1-2; unclear D gene. Germline lookup yields CDR1 SEHNR and CDR2 FQNEAQ (reference sequence). The V end lost 1 base, the J end lost 4 bases, and 4 bases lay between the germline ends. The CDR3 is made up of 12 amino acids. The CDR3 loop is CASSLDPYGYTF. The CDR3 nucleotides are TGTGCCAGCAGCTTAGATCCCTATGGCTACACCTTC.

This clonotype was seen only a few times. V usage is TRBV20-1 and J usage is TRBJ2-5; 9 bases align to TRBD2. The J call is doubtful: the DNA matches TRBJ2-7 better. In germline, CDR1 is DFQATT, CDR2 SNEGSKA (reference sequence). The CDR3 extends over 15 amino acids. The CDR3 spells CSATIYLAGKYEQYF. CDR3 in DNA: TGCAGTGCTACCATATACCTAGCGGGGAAATACGAGCAGTACTTC.

This rearrangement joins TRBV10-2 to TRBJ2-5; TRBD1 matches 12 bases. V lost 4 bases, J lost 1 base, and 7 bases stayed unmatched. The CDR3 consists of 17 residues. From germline, CDR1 is WSHSY and CDR2 SAAADI. CDR3 in DNA: TGCGCCAGCAGTGCCCTGGGACAGGGGGCACTCCAAGAGACCCAGTACTTC. Residues: CASSALGQGALQETQYF.

The chain couples TRBV7-9 to TRBJ1-2; no firm D call. The CDR3 is made up of 16 amino acids. Germline loops: CDR1 SEHNR, CDR2 FQNEAQ (reference sequence). With 4 bases removed from V and 3 bases from J, the gap between germline ends came to 18 bases. CDR3 in amino acids: CASSSTDGGDYYGYTF. The CDR3 nucleotides read TGTGCCAGCAGCTCAACGGACGGTGGGGATTACTATGGCTACACCTTC.

The genes are TRBV12-3 or TRBV12-4 and TRBJ1-5; D possibly corresponds to TRBD1 (5 bases). The CDR3 extends over 14 amino acids. V shed 1 base and J shed 2 bases, with 6 bases lying between them. The CDR3 DNA sequence: TGTGCCAGCAGTTTAGAGGGACGCAATCAGCCCCAGCATTTT. It encodes CASSLEGRNQPQHF.